This paragraph reports one TCR beta chain. What it binds is unknown. This sample was taken from a study of T cell responses to AZD1222 COVID-19 vaccine. Findings and caveats of the study: At baseline, seropositivity was found in only a handful of AZD1222 recipients. Two doses of AZD1222 preceded a rise in Spike-specific TCR breadth and depth. Clonal diversity was possibly underestimated, and white British individuals and females predominated among donors. Spike regions recognized by vaccine-associated CD4 TCRs spanned the protein, led by 160-218 and 743-854.

From germline, CDR1 is SGHRS and CDR2 YFSETQ. The CDR3 is made up of 13 amino acids. V shed 7 bases and J 5 bases; nucleotides not matched to a gene: 5. TCRdb keeps only in-frame clones here, not all; method: immunoSEQ multiplex PCR. The sample lists around 140,000 clones, roughly 90% occurring once. This clonotype was obtained from an adult in good health. The chain employs TRBV5-1 and TRBJ2-1; TRBD2 matches at 8 bases. Here the sequenced sample was peripheral blood, taken on day 0 of AZD1222 vaccination. The CDR3 nucleotides are TGCGCCAGCGAGACTAGCGCTAACAATGAGCAGTTCTTC. Protein sequence: CASETSANNEQFF.